This is a list of T cell receptor beta chains from one sample in a study of T cell responses to AZD1222 COVID-19 vaccine. Repertoires were generated with immunoSEQ multiplex PCR, while TCRdb's copy carries only in-frame clones and drops some. The repertoire holds around 180,000 clones, with 88% as singletons. Sequenced material: peripheral blood, taken on day 0 of AZD1222 vaccination. Source of these receptors: an adult in good health. CDR3s include the opening cysteine and the closing phenylalanine or tryptophan. Fields, in order: J gene, V gene, clone size, D gene, CDR3 protein, CDR3 DNA. D genes are given only for firm matches. Clone size, where shown, is once, few, many, or a class for clones that have expanded.

TRBJ1-6	TRBV5-1	few	.	CASSLGGSSYNSPLHF	TGCGCCAGCAGCCTGGGGGGTAGCTCCTATAATTCACCCCTCCACTTT
TRBJ2-2	TRBV10-3	.	.	CAISWDSQGTGELFF	TGTGCCATCAGCTGGGACTCCCAGGGCACCGGGGAGCTGTTTTTT
TRBJ1-3	TRBV19	.	.	CASSIPSKGSSGNTIYF	TGTGCCAGTAGTATACCCAGCAAGGGGAGCTCTGGAAACACCATATATTTT
TRBJ2-5	TRBV10-1	.	TRBD2	CASTLSWGGRRQETQYF	TGCGCCAGCACCCTTAGTTGGGGGGGAAGGAGGCAAGAGACCCAGTACTTC
TRBJ2-7	TRBV6-5	once	TRBD1	CASSRGSYEQYF	TGTGCCAGTTCCAGGGGGTCCTACGAGCAGTACTTC
TRBJ2-3	TRBV7-3	.	TRBD2	CASGAREVTDTQYF	TGTGCCAGCGGGGCCCGGGAGGTGACAGATACGCAGTATTTT
TRBJ2-2	TRBV2	.	.	CASSDGGENTGELFF	TGTGCCAGCAGTGACGGTGGGGAGAACACCGGGGAGCTGTTTTTT
TRBJ2-3	TRBV10-3	.	.	CAISGGGYTDTQYF	TGTGCCATCAGTGGAGGCGGGTACACAGATACGCAGTATTTT
TRBJ1-5	TRBV18	.	.	CASSGTGTVSNQPQHF	TGTGCCAGCTCAGGCACCGGGACGGTGAGCAATCAGCCCCAGCATTTT
TRBJ1-1	TRBV12-3/TRBV12-4	.	.	CASSFLHTEAFF	TGTGCCAGCAGTTTCCTCCACACTGAAGCTTTCTTT
TRBJ1-6	TRBV6-5	.	TRBD1	CASSYSRTGSVPLHF	TGTGCCAGCAGTTACTCGAGGACAGGATCGGTTCCCCTCCACTTT
TRBJ2-7	TRBV12-3/TRBV12-4	.	.	CASSLGGSYEQYF	TGTGCCAGCAGTTTGGGGGGCTCCTACGAGCAGTACTTC
TRBJ1-6	TRBV9	few	TRBD1	CASSAGTGDRALHF	TGTGCCAGCAGCGCCGGGACAGGGGACCGGGCCCTCCACTTT
TRBJ1-1	TRBV5-1	once	TRBD1	CASSLGTGTEAFF	TGCGCCAGCAGCTTGGGGACAGGGACTGAAGCTTTCTTT
TRBJ1-4	TRBV11-2	once	.	CASSHRNGGAGVGLFF	TGTGCCAGCAGCCATCGAAATGGGGGCGCAGGGGTCGGACTGTTTTTT
TRBJ1-3	TRBV12-3/TRBV12-4	.	.	CASSLQERNTIYF	TGTGCCAGCAGTTTGCAGGAGAGAAACACCATATATTTT
TRBJ1-4	TRBV7-9	once	.	CASSLRQSNEKLFF	TGTGCCAGCAGCTTAAGGCAATCTAATGAAAAACTGTTTTTT
TRBJ1-5	TRBV19	.	.	CASSLSGGRRVNQPQHF	TGTGCCAGTAGTCTCTCCGGTGGCAGGCGGGTGAATCAGCCCCAGCATTTT
TRBJ2-3	TRBV3-1/TRBV3-2	.	TRBD2	CASSQEGGGAPRDTQYF	TGTGCCAGCAGCCAAGAGGGCGGGGGGGCCCCTAGAGATACGCAGTATTTT
TRBJ1-5	TRBV27	.	.	CASSSLGRVGNQPQHF	TGTGCCAGCAGTTCCCTTGGCAGGGTGGGCAATCAGCCCCAGCATTTT
TRBJ1-2	TRBV28	.	.	CASAGAYGYTF	TGTGCCAGCGCAGGAGCCTATGGCTACACCTTC
TRBJ2-7	TRBV14	.	.	CASSQEGGPYEQYF	TGTGCCAGCAGCCAAGAAGGCGGCCCCTACGAGCAGTACTTC
TRBJ2-2	TRBV27	.	.	CASCMRRNTGELFF	TGTGCCAGCTGCATGCGTAGGAACACCGGGGAGCTGTTTTTT
TRBJ1-4	TRBV5-1	.	.	CASSKDSWNEKLFF	TGCGCCAGCAGCAAGGACAGCTGGAATGAAAAACTGTTTTTT
TRBJ1-1	TRBV3-1/TRBV3-2	.	.	CASSQDSGLEAFF	TGTGCCAGCAGCCAAGATTCGGGCCTTGAAGCTTTCTTT
TRBJ1-2	TRBV4-3	.	TRBD1	CASSQTRQTGGLYGYTF	TGCGCCAGCAGCCAAACTCGGCAAACAGGGGGCCTATATGGCTACACCTTC
TRBJ1-1	TRBV5-1	.	TRBD1	CASSGTGDTEAFF	TGCGCCAGCAGCGGCACAGGGGATACTGAAGCTTTCTTT
TRBJ2-2	TRBV11-2	.	.	CASSSFSAPNTGELFF	TGTGCCAGCAGCTCATTCTCGGCTCCGAACACCGGGGAGCTGTTTTTT
TRBJ2-4	TRBV19	.	.	CASISRRGIQYF	TGTGCCAGTATATCCAGAAGGGGCATTCAGTACTTC
TRBJ2-6	TRBV18	.	TRBD1	CASSARRDRSVSGANVLTF	TGTGCCAGCTCAGCGCGCAGGGACAGGTCAGTCTCTGGGGCCAACGTCCTGACTTTC
TRBJ2-7	TRBV11-2	.	.	CASSFNADHSYEQYF	TGTGCCAGCAGCTTTAATGCGGACCATTCCTACGAGCAGTACTTC
TRBJ1-1	TRBV19	.	.	CASLTRDGAEAFF	TGTGCCAGCTTAACCCGGGACGGGGCCGAAGCTTTCTTT
TRBJ1-5	TRBV6-2/TRBV6-3	.	.	CASSSTHSNQPQHF	TGTGCCAGCAGTTCGACTCATAGCAATCAGCCCCAGCATTTT
TRBJ2-2	TRBV19	.	.	CASSPGGQSTGELFF	TGTGCCAGTAGCCCGGGGGGACAGAGCACCGGGGAGCTGTTTTTT
TRBJ2-2	TRBV5-6	.	TRBD1	CASRVDRGNTGELFF	TGTGCCAGCAGGGTTGACAGGGGAAACACCGGGGAGCTGTTTTTT
TRBJ1-5	TRBV7-8	.	TRBD1	CASSPRGGAGNSNQPQHF	TGTGCCAGCAGCCCCAGGGGGGGCGCCGGGAATAGCAATCAGCCCCAGCATTTT
TRBJ2-1	TRBV24-1	.	.	CATGDGTRPYNEQFF	TGTGCCACCGGAGACGGGACTCGGCCCTACAATGAGCAGTTCTTC
TRBJ1-3	TRBV13	.	.	CASSLGISGNTIYF	TGTGCCAGCAGCCTTGGGATCTCTGGAAACACCATATATTTT
TRBJ1-2	TRBV2	.	TRBD1	CASSAGQGLFGGYTF	TGTGCCAGCAGTGCGGGACAGGGCCTCTTTGGTGGCTACACCTTC
TRBJ2-1	TRBV2	.	.	CASSPTQNNEQFF	TGTGCCAGCAGTCCTACCCAAAACAATGAGCAGTTCTTC
TRBJ1-2	TRBV18	.	.	CASSPPSRGDYGYTF	TGTGCCAGCTCACCACCCTCCAGGGGAGACTATGGCTACACCTTC
TRBJ1-1	TRBV6-5	.	.	CASKSSRDGTEAFF	TGTGCCAGCAAATCCTCCAGGGATGGCACTGAAGCTTTCTTT
TRBJ1-5	TRBV19	.	.	CASRTDRYSNQPQHF	TGTGCCAGTAGGACCGACAGATATAGCAATCAGCCCCAGCATTTT
TRBJ2-5	TRBV7-6	once	TRBD2	CASSLLAGGQETQYF	TGTGCCAGCAGCTTACTAGCGGGGGGCCAAGAGACCCAGTACTTC
TRBJ2-5	TRBV11-2	few	.	CASSPKGFLGQQETQYF	TGTGCCAGCAGCCCCAAAGGCTTTCTCGGACAGCAAGAGACCCAGTACTTC